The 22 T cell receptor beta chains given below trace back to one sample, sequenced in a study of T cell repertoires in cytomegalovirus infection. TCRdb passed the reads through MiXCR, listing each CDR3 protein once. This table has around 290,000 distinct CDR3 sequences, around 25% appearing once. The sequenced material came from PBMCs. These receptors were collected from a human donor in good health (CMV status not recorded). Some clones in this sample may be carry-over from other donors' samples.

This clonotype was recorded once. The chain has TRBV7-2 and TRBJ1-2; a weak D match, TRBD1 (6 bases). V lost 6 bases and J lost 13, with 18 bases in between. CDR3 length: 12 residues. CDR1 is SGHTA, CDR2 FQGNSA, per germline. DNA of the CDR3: TGTGCCAGCAGTCCCACAGGGTTTCTTTTCACCTTC. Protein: CASSPTGFLFTF.

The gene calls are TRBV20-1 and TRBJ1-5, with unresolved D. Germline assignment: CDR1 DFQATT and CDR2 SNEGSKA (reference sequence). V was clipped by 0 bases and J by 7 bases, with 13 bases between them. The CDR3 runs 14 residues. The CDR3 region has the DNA TGCAGTGCTAGAGATCTGGAGGTTTGGCAGCCCCAGCATTTT. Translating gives CSARDLEVWQPQHF.

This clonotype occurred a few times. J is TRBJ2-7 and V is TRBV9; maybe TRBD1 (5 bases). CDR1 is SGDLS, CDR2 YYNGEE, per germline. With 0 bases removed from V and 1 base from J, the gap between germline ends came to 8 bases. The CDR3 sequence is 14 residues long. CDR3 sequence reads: CASSVDRGSYEQYF. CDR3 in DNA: TGTGCCAGCAGCGTAGATAGGGGTTCCTACGAGCAGTACTTC.

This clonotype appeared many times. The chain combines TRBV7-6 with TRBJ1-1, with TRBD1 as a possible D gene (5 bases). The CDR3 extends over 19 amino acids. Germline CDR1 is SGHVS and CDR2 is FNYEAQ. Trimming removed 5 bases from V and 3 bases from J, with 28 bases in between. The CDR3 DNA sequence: TGTGCCAGCAGCGGACCTCAGGGCAGGGTCGGGATTCAGGACACTGAAGCTTTCTTT. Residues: CASSGPQGRVGIQDTEAFF.

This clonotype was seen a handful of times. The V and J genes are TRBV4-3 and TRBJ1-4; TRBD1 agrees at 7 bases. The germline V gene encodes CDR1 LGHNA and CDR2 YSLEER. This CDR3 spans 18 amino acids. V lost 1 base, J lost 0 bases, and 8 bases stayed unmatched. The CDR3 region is CASSQGMGQRATNEKLFF. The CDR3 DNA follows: TGCGCCAGCAGCCAAGGGATGGGACAGCGGGCAACTAATGAAAAACTGTTTTTT.

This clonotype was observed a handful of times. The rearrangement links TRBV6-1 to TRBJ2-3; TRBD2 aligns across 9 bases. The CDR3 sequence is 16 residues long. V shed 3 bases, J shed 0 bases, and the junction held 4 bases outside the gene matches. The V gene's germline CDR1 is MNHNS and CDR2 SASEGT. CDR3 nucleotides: TGTGCCAGCAGTGACCTAGCGGGAACTAGCACAGATACGCAGTATTTT. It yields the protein CASSDLAGTSTDTQYF.

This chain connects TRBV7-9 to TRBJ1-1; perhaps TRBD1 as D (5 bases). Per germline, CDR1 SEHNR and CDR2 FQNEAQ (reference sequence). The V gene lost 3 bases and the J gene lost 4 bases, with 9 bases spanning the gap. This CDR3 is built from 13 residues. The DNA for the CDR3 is TGTGCCAGCAGCTTTGGGACTGCCACTGAAGCTTTCTTT. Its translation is CASSFGTATEAFF.

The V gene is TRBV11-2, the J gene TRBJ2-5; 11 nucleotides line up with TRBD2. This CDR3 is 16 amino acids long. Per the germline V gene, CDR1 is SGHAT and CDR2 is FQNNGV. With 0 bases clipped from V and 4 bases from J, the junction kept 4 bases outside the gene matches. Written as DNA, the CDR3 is TGTGCCAGCAGCTTAGATGGGCTAGCGGGAGGAGAGACCCAGTACTTC. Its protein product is CASSLDGLAGGETQYF.

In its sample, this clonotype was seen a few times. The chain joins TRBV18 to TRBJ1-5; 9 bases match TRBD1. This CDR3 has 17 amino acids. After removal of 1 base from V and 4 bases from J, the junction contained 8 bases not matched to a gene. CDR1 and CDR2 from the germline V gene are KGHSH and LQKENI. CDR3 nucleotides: TGTGCCAGCTCACCACGTAGGACAGGGGATAATAATCAGCCCCAGCATTTT. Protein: CASSPRRTGDNNQPQHF.

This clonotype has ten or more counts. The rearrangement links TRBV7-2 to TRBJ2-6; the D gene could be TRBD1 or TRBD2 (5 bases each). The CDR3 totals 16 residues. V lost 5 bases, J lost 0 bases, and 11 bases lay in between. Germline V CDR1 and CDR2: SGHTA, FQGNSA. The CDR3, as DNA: TGTGCCAGCAGCCTGGGGACCTTCTCTGGGGCCAACGTCCTGACTTTC. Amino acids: CASSLGTFSGANVLTF.

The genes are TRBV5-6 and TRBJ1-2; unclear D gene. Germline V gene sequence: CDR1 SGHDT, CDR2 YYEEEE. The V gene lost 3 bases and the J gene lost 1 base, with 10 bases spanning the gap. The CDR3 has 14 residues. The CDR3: CASSSMTINYGYTF. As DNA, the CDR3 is TGTGCCAGCAGCTCTATGACAATTAACTATGGCTACACCTTC.

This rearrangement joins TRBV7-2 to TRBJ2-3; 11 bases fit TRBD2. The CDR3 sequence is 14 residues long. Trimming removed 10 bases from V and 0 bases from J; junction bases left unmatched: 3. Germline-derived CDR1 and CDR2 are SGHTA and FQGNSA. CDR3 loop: CATIAGGSTDTQYF. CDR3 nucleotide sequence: TGTGCCACAATAGCGGGGGGGAGCACAGATACGCAGTATTTT.

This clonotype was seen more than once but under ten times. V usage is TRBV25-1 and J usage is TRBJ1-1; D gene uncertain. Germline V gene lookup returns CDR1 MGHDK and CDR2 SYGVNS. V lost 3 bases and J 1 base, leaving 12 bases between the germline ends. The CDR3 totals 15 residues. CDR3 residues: CASSDPRVGNTEAFF. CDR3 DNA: TGTGCCAGCAGTGACCCCCGGGTCGGGAACACTGAAGCTTTCTTT.

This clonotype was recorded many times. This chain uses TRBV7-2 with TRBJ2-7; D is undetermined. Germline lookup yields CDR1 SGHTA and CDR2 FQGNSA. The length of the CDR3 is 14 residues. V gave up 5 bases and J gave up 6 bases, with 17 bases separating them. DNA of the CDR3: TGTGCCAGCAGCCCTCGACCGGGCTCTGGCGAGCAGTACGTC. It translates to CASSPRPGSGEQYV.

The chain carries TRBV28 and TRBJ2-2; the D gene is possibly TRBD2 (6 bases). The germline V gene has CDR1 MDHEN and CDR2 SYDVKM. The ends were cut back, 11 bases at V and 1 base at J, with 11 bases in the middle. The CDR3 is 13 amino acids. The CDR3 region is CAWGERNTGELFF. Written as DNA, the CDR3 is TGTGCCTGGGGGGAGAGGAACACCGGGGAGCTGTTTTTT.

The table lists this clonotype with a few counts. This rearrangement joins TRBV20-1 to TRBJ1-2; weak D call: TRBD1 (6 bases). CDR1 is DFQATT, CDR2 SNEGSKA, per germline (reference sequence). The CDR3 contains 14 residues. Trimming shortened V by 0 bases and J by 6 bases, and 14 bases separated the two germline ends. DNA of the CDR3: TGCAGTGCTAGAGATTACCGGGGGCCAGATGGCTACACCTTC. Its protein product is CSARDYRGPDGYTF.

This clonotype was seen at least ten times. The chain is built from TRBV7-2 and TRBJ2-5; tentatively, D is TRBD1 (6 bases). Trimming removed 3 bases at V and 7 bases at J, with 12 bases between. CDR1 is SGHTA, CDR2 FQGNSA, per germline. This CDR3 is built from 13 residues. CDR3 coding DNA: TGTGCCAGCAGCTTGAGACAGGATGGGACCCAGTACTTC. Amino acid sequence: CASSLRQDGTQYF.

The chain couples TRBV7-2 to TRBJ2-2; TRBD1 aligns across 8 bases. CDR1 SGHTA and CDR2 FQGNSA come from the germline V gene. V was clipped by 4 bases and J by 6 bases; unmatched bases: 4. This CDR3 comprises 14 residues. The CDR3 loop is CASSYKQGAGELFF. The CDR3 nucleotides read TGTGCCAGCAGCTACAAACAGGGGGCCGGGGAGCTGTTTTTT. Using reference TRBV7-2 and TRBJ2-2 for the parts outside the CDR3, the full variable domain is GAGVSQSPSNKVTEKGKDVELRCDPISGHTALYWYRQSLGQGLEFLIYFQGNSAPDKSGLPSDRFSAERTGGSVSTLTIQRTQQEDSAVYLCASSYKQGAGELFFGEGSRLTVL.

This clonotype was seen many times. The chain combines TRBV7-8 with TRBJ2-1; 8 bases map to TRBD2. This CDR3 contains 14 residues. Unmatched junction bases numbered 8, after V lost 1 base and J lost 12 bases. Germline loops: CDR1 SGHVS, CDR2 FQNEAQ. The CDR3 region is CASSLDRTSHWQFF. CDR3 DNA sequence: TGTGCCAGCAGCTTAGATCGGACTAGCCATTGGCAGTTCTTC.

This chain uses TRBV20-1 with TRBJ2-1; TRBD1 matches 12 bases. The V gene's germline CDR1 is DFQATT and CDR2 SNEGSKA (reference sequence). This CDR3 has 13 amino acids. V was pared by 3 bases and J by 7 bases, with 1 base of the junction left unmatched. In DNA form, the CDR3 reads TGCAGTGCTAGGGGACAGGGGGCTAATGAGCAGTTCTTC. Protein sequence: CSARGQGANEQFF.

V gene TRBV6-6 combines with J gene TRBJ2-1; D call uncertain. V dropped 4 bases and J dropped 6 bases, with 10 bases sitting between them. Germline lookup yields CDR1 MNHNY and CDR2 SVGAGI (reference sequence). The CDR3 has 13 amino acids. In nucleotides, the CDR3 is TGTGCCAGCAGTTTCCTGAAGCCCAATGAGCAGTTCTTC. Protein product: CASSFLKPNEQFF.

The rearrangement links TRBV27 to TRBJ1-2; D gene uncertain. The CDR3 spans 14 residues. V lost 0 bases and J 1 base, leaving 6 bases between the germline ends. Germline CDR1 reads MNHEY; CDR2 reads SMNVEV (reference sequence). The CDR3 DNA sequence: TGTGCCAGCAGTTTATCAGGAATTAACTATGGCTACACCTTC. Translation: CASSLSGINYGYTF.